This TCR beta chain originates from a study of blood T cell repertoires in COVID-19. Study summary: COVID-19 samples collected from the United States, Italy and Spain covered acute and convalescent phases. Nucleic acid was either cDNA or gDNA, and it came from T cells, B-cell-depleted T cells, or PBMCs.

In the study's own analysis: Quantification of nucleated cells was approximated via reference gene primer amplification. Sequenced by immunoSEQ multiplex PCR; TCRdb stores in-frame clones only, minus some. From that table come the V and J calls and clone size; the DNA was used to work out D and trimming. The table lists hundreds of thousands of clones, 65% to 90% of them singletons. Followed over time, Seattle patients had been enrolled while infection was active. The CDR3 consists of 15 residues. Germline loops: CDR1 GTSNPN, CDR2 SVGIG (reference sequence). The V end lost 2 bases, the J end lost 4 bases, and 15 bases lay between the germline ends.

The sample consisted of peripheral blood. The chain employs TRBV30 and TRBJ1-3, with D perhaps TRBD1 (6 bases). This TCR was sampled from a man aged 50-59 years with COVID-19, enrolled during active disease. DNA for the CDR3: TGTGCCTGGAGTAAACCGGGACACGCAGGAAACACCATATATTTT. It translates to CAWSKPGHAGNTIYF.